The 11 T cell receptor beta chains below all came from one sample that was sequenced in a study of shared clonotypes between healthy human individuals. The protocol was immunoSEQ multiplex PCR, while the TCRdb copy is restricted to in-frame clones and leaves out a portion. In the table there are roughly 760,000 clones, around two thirds of which are singletons. The specimen sequenced was memory CD4+ T cells sorted from blood. The subset denotes: CD45RA-negative fraction. These TCRs come from a woman aged 30 to 39 in good health.

This chain connects TRBV6-1 to TRBJ1-3; D ambiguous. The V end lost 2 bases, the J end lost 4 bases, and 15 bases lay between the germline ends. CDR1 is MNHNS, CDR2 SASEGT, per germline. The CDR3 totals 16 residues. CDR3 region: CASSEFLSGMGNTIYF. The CDR3 nucleotides read TGTGCCAGCAGTGAATTTTTATCGGGGATGGGAAACACCATATATTTT.

The V gene is TRBV5-1, the J gene TRBJ2-5, with D perhaps being TRBD1 or TRBD2 (5 bases each). V was cut by 2 bases and J by 1 base, with 9 bases left in between. CDR3 size: 14 residues. The germline V gene encodes CDR1 SGHRS and CDR2 YFSETQ. The CDR3 loop is CASSFRDAQETQYF. In DNA, the CDR3 is TGCGCCAGCAGCTTCCGGGACGCCCAAGAGACCCAGTACTTC.

This chain uses TRBV5-1 with TRBJ2-7, with D maybe TRBD1 (6 bases). CDR1 and CDR2 from the germline V gene are SGHRS and YFSETQ. Between the trimmed V and J ends, which lost 4 bases and 3 bases, there was a span of 20 bases. The CDR3 totals 16 residues. The CDR3 nucleotides are TGCGCCAGCAGCCGCTCTGGGGTCACAGGGCGCTACGAGCAGTACTTC. Translated: CASSRSGVTGRYEQYF.

This chain connects TRBV27 to TRBJ1-3; TRBD1 matches 7 bases. Trimming took 2 bases from V and 0 from J; bases not matched to a gene: 10. This CDR3 contains 18 residues. Germline values: CDR1 MNHEY, CDR2 SMNVEV (reference sequence). CDR3 loop: CASSLAHRQGPSGNTIYF. The CDR3 DNA reads as TGTGCCAGCAGTTTAGCCCATCGACAGGGCCCCTCTGGAAACACCATATATTTT.

The V and J genes are TRBV7-3 and TRBJ2-3, with TRBD1 identical over 8 bases. Germline-derived CDR1 and CDR2 are SGHTA and FQGTGA. This CDR3 is built from 14 residues. The V and J ends lost 4 bases and 6 bases, in that order; junction bases with no gene match: 6. CDR3 region: CASSSDGQGDTQYF. Written as DNA, the CDR3 is TGTGCCAGCAGCTCAGATGGACAGGGCGATACGCAGTATTTT.

On this clone itself: It may be a read error: a sequence one base away is much more abundant. The chain links TRBV11-3 to TRBJ2-2; 7 bases agree with TRBD2. The CDR3 extends over 14 amino acids. Germline V gene sequence: CDR1 SGHNT, CDR2 YENEEA. After removal of 1 base from V and 5 bases from J, the junction contained 1 base not matched to a gene. CDR3 DNA: TGTGCCAGCAGCTTAGCGGGAGGTACCGGGGAGCTGTTTTTT. Protein sequence: CASSLAGGTGELFF.

This clone was detected only a few times. The genes are TRBV7-2 and TRBJ2-5; TRBD1 is a possible D gene (6 bases). The CDR3 sequence is 13 residues long. The ends were cut back, 5 bases at V and 5 bases at J, with 12 bases in the middle. Germline CDR1 reads SGHTA; CDR2 reads FQGNSA. The CDR3 loop reads CASSTQGGETQYF. The DNA for the CDR3 is TGTGCCAGCAGCACACAGGGTGGGGAGACCCAGTACTTC.

The DNA of the CDR3 is TGTGCCAGCGGGCGACTAGCGGGAGTACATGAGCAGTTCTTC. Translation gives CASGRLAGVHEQFF. J is TRBJ2-1 and V is TRBV2, with 12 bases that match TRBD2. Germline trimming cut 8 bases from V and 8 bases from J; bases unmatched to any gene: 7. CDR1 is SNHLY, CDR2 FYNNEI, per germline. This CDR3 region has 14 residues.

V is TRBV6-6 and J is TRBJ1-5; D ambiguous. Germline CDR1 and CDR2: MNHNY and SVGAGI (reference sequence). V lost 0 bases, J lost 5 bases, and 8 bases lay in between. The CDR3 totals 14 residues. CDR3 bases: TGTGCCAGCAGTTACTCGCCGGACTATCAGCCCCAGCATTTT. Translation: CASSYSPDYQPQHF.

The rearrangement uses TRBV14 and TRBJ2-7; the D gene is possibly TRBD1 (5 bases). This CDR3 has 17 residues. Between the trimmed V and J ends, which lost 1 base and 0 bases, there was a span of 16 bases. Looked up from germline, CDR1 is SGHDN and CDR2 is FVKESK. The CDR3 reads CASSQGGGPGGSYEQYF. In DNA, the CDR3 is TGTGCCAGCAGCCAAGGGGGCGGCCCTGGTGGCTCCTACGAGCAGTACTTC.

The chain combines TRBV28 with TRBJ2-1; TRBD2 aligns across 7 bases. V lost 7 bases, J lost 12 bases, and 15 bases stayed unmatched. Germline-derived CDR1 and CDR2 are MDHEN and SYDVKM. The CDR3 is 14 residues long. As DNA, the CDR3 is TGTGCCAGCATGGTTAGCGGGCTGGGCTTGGGGCAGTTCTTC. It encodes CASMVSGLGLGQFF.